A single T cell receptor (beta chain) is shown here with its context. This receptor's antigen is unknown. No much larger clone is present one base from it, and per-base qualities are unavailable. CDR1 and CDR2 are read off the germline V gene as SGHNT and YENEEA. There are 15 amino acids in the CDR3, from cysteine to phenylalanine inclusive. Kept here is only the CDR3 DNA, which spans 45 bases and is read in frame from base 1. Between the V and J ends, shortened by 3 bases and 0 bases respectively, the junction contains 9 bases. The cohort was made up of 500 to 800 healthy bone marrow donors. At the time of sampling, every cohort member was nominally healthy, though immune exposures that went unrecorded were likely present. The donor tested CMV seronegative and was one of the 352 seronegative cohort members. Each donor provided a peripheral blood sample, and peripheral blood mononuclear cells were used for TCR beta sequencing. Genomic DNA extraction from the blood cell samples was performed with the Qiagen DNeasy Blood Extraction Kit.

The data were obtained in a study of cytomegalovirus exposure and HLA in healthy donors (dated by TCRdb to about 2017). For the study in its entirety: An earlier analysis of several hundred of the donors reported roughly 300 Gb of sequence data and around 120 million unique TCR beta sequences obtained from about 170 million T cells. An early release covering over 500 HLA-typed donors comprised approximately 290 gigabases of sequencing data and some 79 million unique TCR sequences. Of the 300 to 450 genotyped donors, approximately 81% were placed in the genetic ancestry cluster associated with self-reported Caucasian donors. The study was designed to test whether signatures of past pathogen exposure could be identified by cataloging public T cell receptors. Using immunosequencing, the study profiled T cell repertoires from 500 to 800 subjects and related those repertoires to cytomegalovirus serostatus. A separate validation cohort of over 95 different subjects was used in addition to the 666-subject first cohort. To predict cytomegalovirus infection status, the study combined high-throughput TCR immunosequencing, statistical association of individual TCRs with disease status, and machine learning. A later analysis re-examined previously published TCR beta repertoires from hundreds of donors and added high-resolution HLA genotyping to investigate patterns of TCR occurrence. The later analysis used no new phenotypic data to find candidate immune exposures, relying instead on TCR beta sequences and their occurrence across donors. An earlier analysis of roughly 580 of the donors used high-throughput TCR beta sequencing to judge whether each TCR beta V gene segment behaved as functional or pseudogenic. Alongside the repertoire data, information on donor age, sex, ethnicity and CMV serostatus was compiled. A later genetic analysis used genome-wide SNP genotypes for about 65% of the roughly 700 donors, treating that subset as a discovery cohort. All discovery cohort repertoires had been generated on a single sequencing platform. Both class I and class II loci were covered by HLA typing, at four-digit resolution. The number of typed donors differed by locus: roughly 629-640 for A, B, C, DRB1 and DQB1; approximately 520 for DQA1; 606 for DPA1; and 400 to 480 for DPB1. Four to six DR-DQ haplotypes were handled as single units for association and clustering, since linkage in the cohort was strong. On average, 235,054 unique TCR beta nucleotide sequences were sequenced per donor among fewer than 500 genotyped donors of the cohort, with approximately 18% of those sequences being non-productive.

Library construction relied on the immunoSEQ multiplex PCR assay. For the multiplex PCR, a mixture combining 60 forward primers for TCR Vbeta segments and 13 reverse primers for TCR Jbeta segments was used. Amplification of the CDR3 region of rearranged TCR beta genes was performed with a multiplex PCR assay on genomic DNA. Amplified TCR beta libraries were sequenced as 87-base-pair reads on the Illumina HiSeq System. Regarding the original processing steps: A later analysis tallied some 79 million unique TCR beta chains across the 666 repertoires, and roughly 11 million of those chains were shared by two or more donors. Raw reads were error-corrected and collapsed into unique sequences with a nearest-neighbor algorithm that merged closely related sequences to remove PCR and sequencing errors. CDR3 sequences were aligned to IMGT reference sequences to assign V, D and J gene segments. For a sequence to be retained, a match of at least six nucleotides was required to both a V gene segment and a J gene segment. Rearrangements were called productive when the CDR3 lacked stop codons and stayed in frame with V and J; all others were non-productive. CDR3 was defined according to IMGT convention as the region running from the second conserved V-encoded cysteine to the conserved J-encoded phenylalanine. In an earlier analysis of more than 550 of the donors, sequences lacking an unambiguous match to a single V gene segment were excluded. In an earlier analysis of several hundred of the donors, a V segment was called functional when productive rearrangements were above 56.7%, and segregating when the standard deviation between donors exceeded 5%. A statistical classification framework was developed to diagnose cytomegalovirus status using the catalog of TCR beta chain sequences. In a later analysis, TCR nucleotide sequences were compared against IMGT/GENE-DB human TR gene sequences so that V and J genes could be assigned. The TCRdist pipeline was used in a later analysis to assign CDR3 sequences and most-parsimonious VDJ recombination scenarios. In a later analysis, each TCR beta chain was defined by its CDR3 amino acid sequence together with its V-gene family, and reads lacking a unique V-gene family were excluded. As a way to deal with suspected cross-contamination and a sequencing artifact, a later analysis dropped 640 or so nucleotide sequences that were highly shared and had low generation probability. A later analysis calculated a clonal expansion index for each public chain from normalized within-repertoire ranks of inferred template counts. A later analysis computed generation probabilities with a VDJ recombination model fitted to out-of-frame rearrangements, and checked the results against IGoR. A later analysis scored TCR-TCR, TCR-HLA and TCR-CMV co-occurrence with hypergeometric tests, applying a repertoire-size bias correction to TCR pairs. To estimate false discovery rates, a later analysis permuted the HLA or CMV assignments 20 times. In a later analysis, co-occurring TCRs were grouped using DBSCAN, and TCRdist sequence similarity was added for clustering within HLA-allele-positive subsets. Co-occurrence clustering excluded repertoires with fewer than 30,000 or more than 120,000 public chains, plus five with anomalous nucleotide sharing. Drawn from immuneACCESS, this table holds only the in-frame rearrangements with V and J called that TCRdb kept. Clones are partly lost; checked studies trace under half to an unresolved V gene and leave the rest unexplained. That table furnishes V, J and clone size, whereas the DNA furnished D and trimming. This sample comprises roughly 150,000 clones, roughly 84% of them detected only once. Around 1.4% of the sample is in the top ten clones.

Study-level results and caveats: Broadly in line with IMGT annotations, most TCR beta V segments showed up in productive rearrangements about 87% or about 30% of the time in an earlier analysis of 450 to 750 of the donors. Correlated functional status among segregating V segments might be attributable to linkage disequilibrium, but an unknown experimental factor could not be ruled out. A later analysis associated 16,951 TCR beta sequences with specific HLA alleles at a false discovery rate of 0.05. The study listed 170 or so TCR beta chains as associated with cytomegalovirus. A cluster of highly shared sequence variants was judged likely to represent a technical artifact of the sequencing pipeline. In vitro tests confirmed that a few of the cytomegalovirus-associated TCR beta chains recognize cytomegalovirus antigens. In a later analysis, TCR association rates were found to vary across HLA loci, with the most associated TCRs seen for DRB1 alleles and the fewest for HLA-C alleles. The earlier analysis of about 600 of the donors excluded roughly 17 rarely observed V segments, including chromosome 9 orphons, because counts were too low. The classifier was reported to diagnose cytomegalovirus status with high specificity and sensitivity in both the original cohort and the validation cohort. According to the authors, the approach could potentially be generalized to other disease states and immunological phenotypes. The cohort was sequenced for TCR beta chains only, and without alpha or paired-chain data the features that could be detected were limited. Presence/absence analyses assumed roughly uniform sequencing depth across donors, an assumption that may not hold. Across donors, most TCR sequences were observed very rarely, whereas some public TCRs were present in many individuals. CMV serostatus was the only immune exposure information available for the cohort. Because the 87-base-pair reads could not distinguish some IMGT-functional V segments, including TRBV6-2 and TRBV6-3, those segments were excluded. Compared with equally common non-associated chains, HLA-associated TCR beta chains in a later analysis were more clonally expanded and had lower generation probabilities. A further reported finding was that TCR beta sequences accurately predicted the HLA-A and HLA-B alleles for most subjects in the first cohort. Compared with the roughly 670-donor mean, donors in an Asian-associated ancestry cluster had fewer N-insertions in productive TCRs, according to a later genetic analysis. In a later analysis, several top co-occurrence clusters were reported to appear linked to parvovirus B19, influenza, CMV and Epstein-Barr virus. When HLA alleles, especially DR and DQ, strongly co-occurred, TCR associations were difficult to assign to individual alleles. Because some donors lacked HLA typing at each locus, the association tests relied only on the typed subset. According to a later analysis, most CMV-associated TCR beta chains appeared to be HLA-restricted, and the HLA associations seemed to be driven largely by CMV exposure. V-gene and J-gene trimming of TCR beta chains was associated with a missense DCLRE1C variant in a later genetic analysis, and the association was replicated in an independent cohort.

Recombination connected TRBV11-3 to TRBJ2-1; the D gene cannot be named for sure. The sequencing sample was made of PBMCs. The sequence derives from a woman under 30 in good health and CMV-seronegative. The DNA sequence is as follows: TGTGCCAGCAGCTTCTCGCCGAGCTCCTACAATGAGCAGTTCTTC. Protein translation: CASSFSPSSYNEQFF.